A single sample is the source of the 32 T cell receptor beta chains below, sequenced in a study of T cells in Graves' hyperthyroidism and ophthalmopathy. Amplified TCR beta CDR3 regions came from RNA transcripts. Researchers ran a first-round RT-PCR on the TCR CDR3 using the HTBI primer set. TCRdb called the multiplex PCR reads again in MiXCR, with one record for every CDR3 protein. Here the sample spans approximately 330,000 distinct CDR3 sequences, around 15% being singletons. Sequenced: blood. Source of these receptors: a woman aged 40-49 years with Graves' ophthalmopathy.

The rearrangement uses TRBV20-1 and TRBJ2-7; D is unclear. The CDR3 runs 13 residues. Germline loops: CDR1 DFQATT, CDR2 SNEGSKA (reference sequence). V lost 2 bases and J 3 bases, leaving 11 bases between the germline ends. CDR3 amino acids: CSARPTTHYEQYF. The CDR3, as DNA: TGCAGTGCTAGACCCACTACCCACTACGAGCAGTACTTC.

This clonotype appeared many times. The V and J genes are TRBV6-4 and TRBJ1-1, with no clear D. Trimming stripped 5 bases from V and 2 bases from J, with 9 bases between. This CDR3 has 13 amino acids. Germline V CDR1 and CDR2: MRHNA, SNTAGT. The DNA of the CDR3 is TGTGCCAGCAGTACAGAGCAAAACACTGAAGCTTTCTTT. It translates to CASSTEQNTEAFF.

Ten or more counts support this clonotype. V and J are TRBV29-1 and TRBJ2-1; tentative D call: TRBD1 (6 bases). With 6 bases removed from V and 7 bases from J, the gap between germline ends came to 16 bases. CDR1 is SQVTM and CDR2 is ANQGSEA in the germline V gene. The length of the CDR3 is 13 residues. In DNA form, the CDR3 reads TGCAGCGTGACCGACAGGATGGAGAATGAGCAGTTCTTC. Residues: CSVTDRMENEQFF.

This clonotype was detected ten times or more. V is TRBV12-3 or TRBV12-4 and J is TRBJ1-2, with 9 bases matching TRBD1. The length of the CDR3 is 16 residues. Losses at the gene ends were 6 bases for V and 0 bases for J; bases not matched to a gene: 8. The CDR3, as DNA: TGTGCCAGCAGCCAGGGACAGGGTAGGGCTAACTATGGCTACACCTTC. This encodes CASSQGQGRANYGYTF.

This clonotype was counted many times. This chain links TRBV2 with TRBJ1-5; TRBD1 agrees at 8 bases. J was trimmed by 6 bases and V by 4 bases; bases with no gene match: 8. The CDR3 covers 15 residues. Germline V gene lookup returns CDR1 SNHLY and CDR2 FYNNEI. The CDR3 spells CASSAGTGRLQPQHF. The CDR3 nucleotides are TGTGCCAGCAGTGCCGGGACAGGAAGACTTCAGCCCCAGCATTTT.

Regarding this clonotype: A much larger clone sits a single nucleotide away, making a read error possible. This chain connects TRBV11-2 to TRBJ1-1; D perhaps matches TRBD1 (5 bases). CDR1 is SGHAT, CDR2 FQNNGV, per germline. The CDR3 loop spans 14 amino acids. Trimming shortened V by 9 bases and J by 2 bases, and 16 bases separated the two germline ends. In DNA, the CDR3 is TGTGCCAGAAGCACCTCAGGGCCAAACACTGAAGCTTTCTTT. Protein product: CARSTSGPNTEAFF. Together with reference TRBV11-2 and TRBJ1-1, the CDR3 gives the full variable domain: EAGVAQSPRYKIIEKRQSVAFWCNPISGHATLYWYQQILGQGPKLLIQFQNNGVVDDSQLPKDRFSAERLKGVDSTLKIQPAKLEDSAVYLCARSTSGPNTEAFFGQGTRLTVV.

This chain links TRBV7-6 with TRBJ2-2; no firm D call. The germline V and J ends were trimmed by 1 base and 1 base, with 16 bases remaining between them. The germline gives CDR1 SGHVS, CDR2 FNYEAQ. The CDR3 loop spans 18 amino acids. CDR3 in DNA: TGTGCCAGCAGCTTAGTCCTGGGTCTAACGGAGAACACCGGGGAGCTGTTTTTT. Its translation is CASSLVLGLTENTGELFF.

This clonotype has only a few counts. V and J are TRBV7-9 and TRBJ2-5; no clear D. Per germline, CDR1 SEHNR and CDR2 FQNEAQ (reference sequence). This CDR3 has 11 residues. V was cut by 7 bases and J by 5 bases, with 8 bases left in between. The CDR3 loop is CASTQKETQYF. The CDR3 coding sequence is TGTGCCAGCACACAGAAGGAGACCCAGTACTTC.

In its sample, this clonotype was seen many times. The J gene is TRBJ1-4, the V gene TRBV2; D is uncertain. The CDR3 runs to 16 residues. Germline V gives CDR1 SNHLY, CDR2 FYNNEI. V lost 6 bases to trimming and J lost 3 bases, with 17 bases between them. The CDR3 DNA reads TGTGCCAGCAGGATTCGCTCGGGGAGTGCTAATGAAAAACTGTTTTTT. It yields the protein CASRIRSGSANEKLFF.

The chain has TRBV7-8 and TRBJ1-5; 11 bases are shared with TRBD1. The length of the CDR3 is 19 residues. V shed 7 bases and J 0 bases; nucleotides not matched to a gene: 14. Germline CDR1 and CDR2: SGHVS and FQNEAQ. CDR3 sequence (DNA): TGTGCCAGCACCGAATATCAGGGACAGGGGGACTATAGCAATCAGCCCCAGCATTTT. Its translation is CASTEYQGQGDYSNQPQHF.

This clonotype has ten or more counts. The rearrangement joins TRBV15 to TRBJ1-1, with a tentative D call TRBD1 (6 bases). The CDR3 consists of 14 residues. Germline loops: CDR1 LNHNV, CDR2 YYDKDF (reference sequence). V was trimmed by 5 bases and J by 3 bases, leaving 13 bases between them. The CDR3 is CATSAGRGYTEAFF. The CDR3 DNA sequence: TGTGCCACCAGCGCGGGCAGGGGCTACACTGAAGCTTTCTTT. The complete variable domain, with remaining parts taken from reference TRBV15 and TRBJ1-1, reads DAMVIQNPRYQVTQFGKPVTLSCSQTLNHNVMYWYQQKSSQAPKLLFHYYDKDFNNEADTPDNFQSRRPNTSFCFLDIRSPGLGDTAMYLCATSAGRGYTEAFFGQGTRLTVV.

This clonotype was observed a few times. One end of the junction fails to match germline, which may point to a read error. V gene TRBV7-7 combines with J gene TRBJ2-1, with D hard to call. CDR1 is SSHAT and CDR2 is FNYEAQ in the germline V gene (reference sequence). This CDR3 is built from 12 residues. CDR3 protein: CASSPDGLEQFF. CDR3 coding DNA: TGTGCTAGCAGCCCAGACGGCCTCGAGCAGTTCTTC.

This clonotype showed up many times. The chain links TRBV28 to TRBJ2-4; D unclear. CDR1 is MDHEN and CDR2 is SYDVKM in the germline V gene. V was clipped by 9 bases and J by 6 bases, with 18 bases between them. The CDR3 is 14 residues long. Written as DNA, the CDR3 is TGTGCCAGTCGAGACCTCGCCTCCGTAAACATTCAGTACTTC. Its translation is CASRDLASVNIQYF. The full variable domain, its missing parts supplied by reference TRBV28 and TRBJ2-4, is DVKVTQSSRYLVKRTGEKVFLECVQDMDHENMFWYRQDPGLGLRLIYFSYDVKMKEKGDIPEGYSVSREKKERFSLILESASTNQTSMYLCASRDLASVNIQYFGAGTRLSVL.

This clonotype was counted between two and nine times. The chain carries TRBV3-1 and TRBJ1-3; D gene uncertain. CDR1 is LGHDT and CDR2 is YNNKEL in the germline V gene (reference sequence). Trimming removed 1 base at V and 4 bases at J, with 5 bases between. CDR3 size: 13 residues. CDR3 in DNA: TGTGCCAGCAGCCAAGCACAGGGAAACACCATATATTTT. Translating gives CASSQAQGNTIYF.

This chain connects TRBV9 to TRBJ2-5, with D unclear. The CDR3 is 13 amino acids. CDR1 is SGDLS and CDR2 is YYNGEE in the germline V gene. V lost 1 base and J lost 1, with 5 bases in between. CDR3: CASSVRLQETQYF. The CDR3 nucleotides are TGTGCCAGCAGCGTACGCCTCCAAGAGACCCAGTACTTC.

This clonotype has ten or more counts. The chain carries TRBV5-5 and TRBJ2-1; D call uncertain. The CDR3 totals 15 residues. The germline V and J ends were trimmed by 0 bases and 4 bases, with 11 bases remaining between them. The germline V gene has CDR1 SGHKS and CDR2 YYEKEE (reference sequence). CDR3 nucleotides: TGTGCCAGCAGCTTGGCGTCCACCTCTTACAATGAGCAGTTCTTC. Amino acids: CASSLASTSYNEQFF.

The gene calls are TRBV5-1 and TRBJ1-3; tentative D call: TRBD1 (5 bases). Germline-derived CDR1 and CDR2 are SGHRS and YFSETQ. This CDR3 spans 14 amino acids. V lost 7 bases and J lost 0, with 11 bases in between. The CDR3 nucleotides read TGCGCCAGCGGTCTTACAGGCTCTGGAAACACCATATATTTT. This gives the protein CASGLTGSGNTIYF.

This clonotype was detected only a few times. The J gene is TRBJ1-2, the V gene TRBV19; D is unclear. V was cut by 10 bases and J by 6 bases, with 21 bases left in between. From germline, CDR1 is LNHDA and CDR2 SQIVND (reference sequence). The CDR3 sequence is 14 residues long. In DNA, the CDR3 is TGTGCCACTCTATCCCGGGCGACCGACCATGGCTACACCTTC. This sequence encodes CATLSRATDHGYTF. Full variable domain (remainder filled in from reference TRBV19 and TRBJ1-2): DGGITQSPKYLFRKEGQNVTLSCEQNLNHDAMYWYRQDPGQGLRLIYYSQIVNDFQKGDIAEGYSVSREKKESFPLTVTSAQKNPTAFYLCATLSRATDHGYTFGSGTRLTVV.

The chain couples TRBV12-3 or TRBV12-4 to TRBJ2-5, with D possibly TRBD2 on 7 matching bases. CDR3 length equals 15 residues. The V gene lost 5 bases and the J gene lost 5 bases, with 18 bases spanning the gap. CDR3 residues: CASSPSEGGGETQYF. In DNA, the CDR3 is TGTGCCAGCAGTCCCAGCGAGGGGGGGGGGGAGACCCAGTACTTC.

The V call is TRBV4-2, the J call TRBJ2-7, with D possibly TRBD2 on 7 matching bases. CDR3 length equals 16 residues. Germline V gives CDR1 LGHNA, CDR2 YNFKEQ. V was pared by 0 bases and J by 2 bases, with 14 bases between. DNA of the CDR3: TGTGCCAGCAGCCAAGAGTGGAAGGGGGGGGCCTACGAGCAGTACTTC. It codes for CASSQEWKGGAYEQYF.

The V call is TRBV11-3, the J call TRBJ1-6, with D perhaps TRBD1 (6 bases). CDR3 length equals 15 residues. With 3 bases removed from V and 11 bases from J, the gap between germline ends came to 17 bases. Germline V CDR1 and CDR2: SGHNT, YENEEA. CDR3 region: CASSFTGTLSPPLHF. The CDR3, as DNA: TGTGCCAGCAGCTTTACCGGGACATTGTCTCCACCCCTCCACTTT. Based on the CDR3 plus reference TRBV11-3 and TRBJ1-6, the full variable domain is EAGVVQSPRYKIIEKKQPVAFWCNPISGHNTLYWYLQNLGQGPELLIRYENEEAVDDSQLPKDRFSAERLKGVDSTLKIQPAELGDSAVYLCASSFTGTLSPPLHFGNGTRLTVT.

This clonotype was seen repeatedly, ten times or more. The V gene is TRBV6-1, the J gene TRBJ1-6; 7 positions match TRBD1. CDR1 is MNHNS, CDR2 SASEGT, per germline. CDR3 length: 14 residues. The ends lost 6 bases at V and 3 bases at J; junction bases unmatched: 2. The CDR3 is CASRRQGYNSPLHF. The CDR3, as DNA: TGTGCCAGCAGGAGACAGGGCTATAATTCACCCCTCCACTTT.

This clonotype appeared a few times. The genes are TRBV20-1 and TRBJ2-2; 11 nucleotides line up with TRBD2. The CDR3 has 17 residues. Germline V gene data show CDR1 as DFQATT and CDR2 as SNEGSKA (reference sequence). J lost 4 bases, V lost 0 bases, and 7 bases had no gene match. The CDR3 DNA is TGCAGTGCTAGAGATTACATAGCGGGAGGGCCCACCGGGGAGCTGTTTTTT. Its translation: CSARDYIAGGPTGELFF.

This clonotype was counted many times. The DNA of the CDR3 is TGCAGCGTTGCTGTCGGGCCAGAGACCCAGTACTTC. It codes for CSVAVGPETQYF. The chain carries TRBV29-1 and TRBJ2-5; D unclear. This CDR3 has 12 residues. Germline V CDR1 and CDR2: SQVTM, ANQGSEA. V was clipped by 4 bases and J by 4 bases, with 10 bases between them. Together with reference TRBV29-1 and TRBJ2-5, the CDR3 gives the full variable domain: SAVISQKPSRDICQRGTSLTIQCQVDSQVTMMFWYRQQPGQSLTLIATANQGSEATYESGFVIDKFPISRPNLTFSTLTVSNMSPEDSSIYLCSVAVGPETQYFGPGTRLLVL.

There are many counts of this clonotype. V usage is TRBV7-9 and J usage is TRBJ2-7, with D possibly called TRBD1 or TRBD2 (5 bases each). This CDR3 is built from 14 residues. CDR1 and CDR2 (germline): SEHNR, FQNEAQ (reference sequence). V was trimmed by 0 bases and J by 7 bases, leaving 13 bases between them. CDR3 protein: CASSLAWGGLEQYF. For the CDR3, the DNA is TGTGCCAGCAGCTTAGCATGGGGCGGGTTGGAGCAGTACTTC.

In nucleotides, the CDR3 is TGTGCCAGCAGTGAAAACCGGGCAGATACGCAGTATTTT. Amino acid sequence: CASSENRADTQYF. The chain joins TRBV2 to TRBJ2-3; D is unclear. V was cut by 2 bases and J by 4 bases, with 7 bases left in between. The CDR3 sequence is 13 residues long. CDR1 SNHLY and CDR2 FYNNEI come from the germline V gene.

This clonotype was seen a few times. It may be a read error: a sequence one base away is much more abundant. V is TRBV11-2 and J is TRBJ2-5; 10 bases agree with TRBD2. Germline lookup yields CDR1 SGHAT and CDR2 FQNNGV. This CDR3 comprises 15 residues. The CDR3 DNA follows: TGTGCCAGCAGCTACCAGCGGGGGGGCGGGGAGACCCAGTGCTTC. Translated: CASSYQRGGGETQCF.

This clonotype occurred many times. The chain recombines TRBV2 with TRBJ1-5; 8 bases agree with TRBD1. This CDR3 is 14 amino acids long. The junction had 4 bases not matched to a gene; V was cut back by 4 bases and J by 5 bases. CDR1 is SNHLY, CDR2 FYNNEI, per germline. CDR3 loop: CASSADRAYQPQHF. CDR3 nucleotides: TGTGCCAGCAGTGCGGACAGGGCTTATCAGCCCCAGCATTTT.

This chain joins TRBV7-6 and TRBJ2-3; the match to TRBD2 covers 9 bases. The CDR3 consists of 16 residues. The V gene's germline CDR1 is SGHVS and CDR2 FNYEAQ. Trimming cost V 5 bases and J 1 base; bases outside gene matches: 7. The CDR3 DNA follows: TGTGCCAGCAGCCCATTAGCGGGAGTGGGCACAGATACGCAGTATTTT. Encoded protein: CASSPLAGVGTDTQYF.

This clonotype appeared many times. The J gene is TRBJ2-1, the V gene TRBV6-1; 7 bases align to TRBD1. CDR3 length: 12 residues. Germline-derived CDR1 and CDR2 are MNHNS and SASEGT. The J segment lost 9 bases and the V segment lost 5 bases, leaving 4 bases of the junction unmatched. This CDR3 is CASSHTGVEQFF. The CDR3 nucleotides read TGTGCCAGCAGTCACACAGGGGTTGAGCAGTTCTTC.

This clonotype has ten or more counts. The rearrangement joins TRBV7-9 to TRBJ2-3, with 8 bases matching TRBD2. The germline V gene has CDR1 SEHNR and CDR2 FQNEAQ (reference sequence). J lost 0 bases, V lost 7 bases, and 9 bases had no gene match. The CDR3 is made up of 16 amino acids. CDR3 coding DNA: TGTGCCAGCAACCCCCCGGGGGGGGAAAGCACAGATACGCAGTATTTT. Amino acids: CASNPPGGESTDTQYF.

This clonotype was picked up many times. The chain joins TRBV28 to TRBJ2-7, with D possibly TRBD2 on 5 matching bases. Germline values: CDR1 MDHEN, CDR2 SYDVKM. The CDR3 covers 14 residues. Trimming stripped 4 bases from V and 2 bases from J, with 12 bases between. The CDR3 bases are TGTGCCAGCAGTTCCCCGGGGTGGGCCTACGAGCAGTACTTC. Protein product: CASSSPGWAYEQYF.